The present T cell receptor beta chain was sequenced within a study of blood T cell repertoires in COVID-19. Study context: The samples span acute and convalescent COVID-19 from the United States, Italy and Spain. PBMCs, B-cell-depleted T cells, or T cells were the source of the cDNA or gDNA that made up the material.

The CDR3 has 16 residues. Trimming at V came to 3 bases and at J to 0 bases, leaving 6 bases not matched to a gene. In germline, CDR1 is LNHDA, CDR2 SQIVND (reference sequence). Authors' data handling: How many nucleated cells were present was estimated from reference gene primer amplification. The table came from immunoSEQ multiplex PCR; TCRdb's copy has only in-frame clones and leaves some out. Clonal size and the V and J genes are those of that table, whereas D and trimming came from the DNA. Of approximately 85,000 clones detected, 70% to 90% appear once; the ten largest clones hold about 25%. The source is a man aged 45-60 years with active or convalescent COVID-19. The genes are TRBV19 and TRBJ2-3, with 7 bases that match TRBD2. Sequencing was performed on peripheral blood. CDR3 sequence (DNA): TGTGCCAGTAGTATCAGCACTAGCGACAGCACAGATACGCAGTATTTT. It yields the protein CASSISTSDSTDTQYF.